This entry features one T cell receptor beta chain sequence. Its antigen is not yet known. Base qualities are missing; no much larger clone stands one base away. This sample is drawn from a study of T cell responses to AZD1222 COVID-19 vaccine (TCRdb year 2021). Context from the whole study: A total of under 250 trial participants underwent TCR sequencing, of whom some 200 had received two doses of AZD1222 and 26 had received two doses of the MenACWY control vaccine. Trial participants were enrolled by age into subgroups of 18-55, 56-69 and 70-plus years, and about 150, 27 and 61 TCR-sequenced participants, respectively, were included in these subgroups.

Broad study findings and their caveats: Because no day 14 peak-response samples were available, repertoires were characterized only after the peak T cell response. Participants were mostly white British and included more females than males, and it was suggested by the authors that clonal diversity may have been underestimated. Vaccine-associated CD4 TCRs spanned the whole spike protein, with dominant responses in regions 160-218 and 743-854. Reportedly, close to half of the unique spike-specific TCRs recognized epitopes lying outside the regions that are mutated in the B.1.351 and B.1.1.7 variants. The 56-69-year group was small, and its depth increase did not reach significance, likely because of low power. Only a handful of AZD1222 recipients were SARS-CoV-2 seropositive at baseline, limiting conclusions about previously exposed vaccinees. Spike-specific TCR breadth and depth rose significantly after two AZD1222 doses compared with day 0 and with MenACWY recipients.

The CDR3, from cysteine to phenylalanine, totals 14 residues. CDR3 DNA is the only sequence kept; it has 42 bases, read in frame from the first base. For this chain, trimming is 1 base at the V end and 4 bases at the J end, and the number of junction bases without a gene match is 2. Taken from the germline V gene (reference sequence), the CDR1 and CDR2 loops are LNHDA and SQIVND. The CDR3 regions of human TCRbeta chains were subjected to immunosequencing. The study's processing was this. Repertoire TCRs were matched against a reference library of SARS-CoV-2-specific TCRs generated with the MIRA antigen-specificity platform. Breadth was defined as the fraction of unique TCRs that were SARS-CoV-2-associated. Depth was defined as the fraction of total T cells that were SARS-CoV-2-associated. Each spike-specific TCR was assigned to its reactive spike region and to a CD4 or CD8 class using the MIRA data. Log10-transformed breadth and depth values were compared by one-way ANOVA with Sidak's multiple comparisons tests. The table was pulled from immuneACCESS by TCRdb, which kept in-frame rearrangements only. Such tables lose some clones; where checked, under half of the loss comes from unresolved V genes, and the rest has no known cause. V, J and clone size are those of that table, while D and trimming were read from the DNA. This sample has about 150,000 clones in its table, and about nine tenths of those were observed once. The top ten clones comprise under 8% of the sample.

This sample's time point label indicates: sample from adult after SARS-CoV-2 infection, after symptom onset. A couple of convalescent COVID-19 patients, sampled after symptom onset from adults with prior SARS-CoV-2 infection, were also TCR-sequenced for comparison. This clonotype was obtained from an adult who had recovered from COVID-19. Sequencing was performed on peripheral blood, taken after recovery from COVID-19. The chain was built from TRBV19 and TRBJ2-3, with TRBD1 matching 7 junction bases. This receptor carries the CDR3 CASSIGTGPDTQYF. The sequenced DNA: TGTGCCAGTAGTATAGGGACAGGACCAGATACGCAGTATTTT. Full variable domain (CDR3 extended with the reference TRBV19 and TRBJ2-3 proteins): DGGITQSPKYLFRKEGQNVTLSCEQNLNHDAMYWYRQDPGQGLRLIYYSQIVNDFQKGDIAEGYSVSREKKESFPLTVTSAQKNPTAFYLCASSIGTGPDTQYFGPGTRLTVL.